The entry that follows covers one T cell receptor beta chain sequence. The target antigen is unknown. This record belongs to a study of T cells in tuberculosis. At study entry, adolescents had tuberculin skin tests and IGRA screening. On average about 100,000 T cells per donor were immunosequenced. Study-wide points: Active tuberculosis TCR-alpha repertoires lay closer to GMM-specific TCRs than IGRA-negative controls, suggesting clonal expansion.

TCRdb keeps only in-frame clones here, not all; method: immunoSEQ multiplex PCR. Among over 30,000 clones listed, 80% to 95% were seen once. CDR3 length equals 17 residues. V lost 4 bases and J 7 bases, leaving 23 bases between the germline ends. Per germline, CDR1 MDHEN and CDR2 SYDVKM. Sequencing used PBMCs. The chain employs TRBV28 and TRBJ2-1, with a weak D call TRBD2 (5 bases). The source is a donor aged 10 to 29 with latent tuberculosis or without tuberculosis infection. Some clones in this sample may be carry-over from other donors' samples. The CDR3 DNA follows: TGTGCCAGCAGTTGGACCCCAAGCGGTCAAACGGGGAATGAGCAGTTCTTC. Translation: CASSWTPSGQTGNEQFF.